Here is one T cell receptor (beta chain) with its context. The antigen is not known. The entry originates in a study of beta chain features in type 1 diabetes. Study context: Healthy donors and patients had similar age, gender and cell yields.

The study's findings and limits: Moderate yet significant TCRB CDR3 shortening was seen in Type 1 diabetes patients in all four CD4+ subsets. Compared with healthy donors, patients appeared to share more similar naive, central memory and regulatory TCRB repertoires. High TCR expression in some cells could lead to their over-representation in cDNA sequencing.

The V end lost 5 bases, the J end lost 6 bases, and 14 bases lay between the germline ends. CDR3 size: 14 residues. Germline V lookup: CDR1 MDHEN, CDR2 SYDVKM. One heparinised draw of blood, averaging around 120 mL, came from each donor. The entirety of the isolated RNA underwent reverse transcription, so expressed TCRB transcripts were sequenced. Measured with immunoSEQ multiplex PCR; TCRdb has only the in-frame clones, and not every one. The data contain some 190,000 clones, roughly 7.1% of them singletons. The gene calls are TRBV28 and TRBJ1-5, with a weak D call TRBD1 (5 bases). Sequencing input: central memory CD4+ T cells from blood. The sequence derives from a middle-aged woman with type 1 diabetes. The CDR3 loop reads CASSPHSRGQPQHF. The CDR3 nucleotides are TGTGCCAGCAGTCCCCATAGTAGGGGTCAGCCCCAGCATTTT.